Following are 23 T cell receptor beta chains from one sample sequenced in a study of regulatory T cells in long-lasting Graves disease. In building TCR beta libraries, iRepertoire HTBI primers were used together with Arm-PCR of CDR3 regions. TCRdb analysed the multiplex PCR reads with MiXCR anew, one entry per CDR3 protein. Of fewer than 550,000 distinct CDR3 sequences in the sample, 20% to 25% were seen once. Noted time point: persistent/refractory GD, antithyroid drugs over 5 years with positive TRAb. Extracted PBMC RNA gave rise to the TCR library. Material: peripheral blood mononuclear cells (PBMCs), obtained when the disease was refractory, from a patient treated with antithyroid drugs. These receptors came from a female donor with Graves disease.

This clonotype was counted at least ten times. The gene calls are TRBV2 and TRBJ2-7; TRBD1 matches 9 bases. The J segment lost 6 bases and the V segment lost 5 bases, leaving 8 bases of the junction unmatched. CDR1 and CDR2 from the germline V gene are SNHLY and FYNNEI. The CDR3 is 14 residues long. CDR3 sequence reads: CASSNRDRVTEQYF. The CDR3 bases are TGTGCCAGCAGTAATCGGGACAGGGTTACCGAGCAGTACTTC.

This clonotype was picked up a small number of times. The CDR3 nucleotides read TGTGCCAGCAGCCGGGCAGGGGTTTCAGATACGCAGTATTTT. Amino acid sequence: CASSRAGVSDTQYF. V gene TRBV7-2 combines with J gene TRBJ2-3; perhaps TRBD1 as D (6 bases). With 5 bases removed from V and 4 bases from J, the gap between germline ends came to 13 bases. CDR1 and CDR2 from the germline V gene are SGHTA and FQGNSA. The CDR3 has 14 amino acids.

The genes are TRBV7-9 and TRBJ1-1, with D possibly being TRBD1 (5 bases). Germline-derived CDR1 and CDR2 are SEHNR and FQNEAQ (reference sequence). The CDR3 runs 15 residues. V was shortened by 5 bases and J by 1 base, with 14 bases between the two germline ends. CDR3 coding DNA: TGTGCCAGCAGCCCCCCTCCAGGGACGAACACTGAAGCTTTCTTT. Residues: CASSPPPGTNTEAFF.

This clonotype was observed at least ten times. The chain uses TRBV30 and TRBJ1-1, with D maybe TRBD1 (5 bases). With 4 bases removed from V and 0 bases from J, the gap between germline ends came to 12 bases. Per germline, CDR1 GTSNPN and CDR2 SVGIG (reference sequence). The CDR3 spans 14 residues. The CDR3, as DNA: TGTGCCTGGACTAGACAGAACATGAACACTGAAGCTTTCTTT. It is translated as CAWTRQNMNTEAFF.

V usage is TRBV7-9 and J usage is TRBJ2-7, with D unclear. V was clipped by 4 bases and J by 1 base, with 8 bases between them. Germline V CDR1 and CDR2: SEHNR, FQNEAQ (reference sequence). This CDR3 has 13 residues. CDR3 DNA sequence: TGTGCCAGCAGCTCCCTAGAATCCTACGAGCAGTACTTC. Its translation is CASSSLESYEQYF.

The chain uses TRBV24-1 and TRBJ2-3, with 7 bases identical to TRBD2. CDR1 KGHDR and CDR2 SFDVKD come from the germline V gene. V lost 3 bases, J lost 4 bases, and 9 bases stayed unmatched. The CDR3 runs 16 residues. The CDR3 protein is CATSDIAGFNPDTQYF. The CDR3 DNA sequence: TGTGCCACCAGTGATATAGCGGGCTTCAACCCAGATACGCAGTATTTT.

The rearrangement uses TRBV20-1 and TRBJ1-2; 10 bases align to TRBD1. This CDR3 comprises 12 residues. V shed 6 bases and J 7 bases; nucleotides not matched to a gene: 5. CDR1 is DFQATT and CDR2 is SNEGSKA in the germline V gene (reference sequence). In DNA form, the CDR3 reads TGCAGTGCAACGGACAGGGGGTTTGGCTACACCTTC. Translation gives CSATDRGFGYTF.

This clonotype was counted only a few times. The gene calls are TRBV30 and TRBJ1-4; no clear D. V gave up 1 base and J gave up 0 bases, with 6 bases separating them. This CDR3 comprises 14 residues. CDR1 and CDR2 (germline): GTSNPN, SVGIG (reference sequence). The CDR3 DNA is TGTGCCTGGAGTGACAGCGCAACTAATGAAAAACTGTTTTTT. This gives the protein CAWSDSATNEKLFF. Full variable domain (rest looked up from reference TRBV30 and TRBJ1-4): SQTIHQWPATLVQPVGSPLSLECTVEGTSNPNLYWYRQAAGRGLQLLFYSVGIGQISSEVPQNLSASRPQDRQFILSSKKLLLSDSGFYLCAWSDSATNEKLFFGSGTQLSVL.

The chain couples TRBV7-3 to TRBJ2-7; 9 bases are a match to TRBD2. The V segment lost 1 base and the J segment 8 bases; nucleotides outside the gene matches: 3. The germline gives CDR1 SGHTA, CDR2 FQGTGA. This CDR3 is built from 13 residues. The CDR3 reads CASSLMAGGQQYF. The CDR3 bases are TGTGCCAGCAGCTTAATGGCGGGGGGGCAGCAGTACTTC.

This clonotype appeared many times. This chain connects TRBV20-1 to TRBJ1-2; D not resolved. Per germline, CDR1 DFQATT and CDR2 SNEGSKA (reference sequence). V lost 0 bases and J lost 5, with 7 bases in between. CDR3 length equals 12 residues. CDR3 loop: CSARDPGYGYTF. CDR3 sequence (DNA): TGCAGTGCTAGAGATCCTGGGTATGGCTACACCTTC.

The chain has TRBV29-1 and TRBJ1-3; no clear D. Trimming took 7 bases from V and 1 from J, leaving 5 bases between them. CDR3 size: 11 residues. Per the germline V gene, CDR1 is SQVTM and CDR2 is ANQGSEA. This CDR3 reads CSAPSGNTIYF. Written as DNA, the CDR3 is TGCAGCGCCCCGTCTGGAAACACCATATATTTT.

The rearrangement joins TRBV19 to TRBJ2-7, with 10 bases fitting TRBD2. Germline V lookup: CDR1 LNHDA, CDR2 SQIVND (reference sequence). With 6 bases clipped from V and 5 bases from J, the junction kept 10 bases outside the gene matches. The CDR3 length is 15 residues. The chain's CDR3 is CASSPPGLALNEQYF. CDR3 nucleotides: TGTGCCAGTAGCCCGCCGGGACTAGCGTTAAACGAGCAGTACTTC.

The sample holds a few counts of this clonotype. J is TRBJ1-6 and V is TRBV11-2; 9 nucleotides line up with TRBD1. Trimming at V came to 4 bases and at J to 10 bases, leaving 5 bases not matched to a gene. CDR3 length: 14 amino acids. Germline loops: CDR1 SGHAT, CDR2 FQNNGV. CDR3 DNA sequence: TGTGCCAGCAGCTCCCGGGACAGGGCCTCACCCCTCCACTTT. It specifies CASSSRDRASPLHF.

This clonotype was detected ten times or more. The chain employs TRBV6-5 and TRBJ1-5; D is unclear. The CDR3 is made up of 14 amino acids. The germline gives CDR1 MNHEY, CDR2 SVGAGI. V dropped 0 bases and J dropped 3 bases, with 6 bases sitting between them. The CDR3 loop reads CASSYSPYNQPQHF. Here the CDR3 DNA reads TGTGCCAGCAGTTACTCGCCATACAATCAGCCCCAGCATTTT.

This chain links TRBV11-2 with TRBJ1-1; possibly TRBD1 for D (5 bases). The CDR3 sequence is 15 residues long. V shed 4 bases and J shed 1 base, with 13 bases lying between them. Germline assignment: CDR1 SGHAT and CDR2 FQNNGV. CDR3 loop: CASSYGTVRNTEAFF. The CDR3 nucleotides read TGTGCCAGCAGCTATGGGACGGTTAGGAACACTGAAGCTTTCTTT.

This clonotype was counted many times. This chain uses TRBV9 with TRBJ1-2; D remains unclear. Trimming removed 2 bases at V and 4 bases at J, with 6 bases between. Germline values: CDR1 SGDLS, CDR2 YYNGEE. CDR3 size: 12 residues. The CDR3 region is CASSVGGYGYTF. The CDR3 DNA follows: TGTGCCAGCAGCGTGGGCGGCTATGGCTACACCTTC.

Many counts were recorded for this clonotype. The J gene is TRBJ2-4, the V gene TRBV6-2 or TRBV6-3, with D possibly being TRBD1 (5 bases). CDR3 length: 16 amino acids. Germline loops: CDR1 MNHEY, CDR2 SVGEGT. The V and J ends lost 2 bases and 2 bases respectively, with 13 bases between them. CDR3 sequence (DNA): TGTGCCAGCAGTTACCGCCAGGGCCGCTCCAAAAACATTCAGTACTTC. It yields the protein CASSYRQGRSKNIQYF.

Points on this clonotype: A read error may be the cause here, since a much bigger clone is one base away. V and J are TRBV28 and TRBJ1-5, with D perhaps matching TRBD1 (6 bases). The CDR3 length is 14 residues. CDR1 and CDR2 from the germline V gene are MDHEN and SYDVKM. DNA for the CDR3: TGTGCCTGCAGTTTAAACAGGGTGGATCAGCCCCAGCATTTT. Protein: CACSLNRVDQPQHF.

On this clonotype: This clone may be a read error of a much larger clone one base away. The chain uses TRBV28 and TRBJ1-3, with unresolved D. The CDR3 extends over 14 amino acids. CDR1 MDHEN and CDR2 SYDVKM come from the germline V gene. CDR3 sequence: CASSFEGSGNTMYF. The CDR3 region has the DNA TGTGCCAGCAGTTTTGAAGGGTCTGGAAACACCATGTATTTT. Based on the CDR3 plus reference TRBV28 and TRBJ1-3, the full variable domain is DVKVTQSSRYLVKRTGEKVFLECVQDMDHENMFWYRQDPGLGLRLIYFSYDVKMKEKGDIPEGYSVSREKKERFSLILESASTNQTSMYLCASSFEGSGNTMYFGEGSWLTVV.

This clonotype was counted many times. The chain links TRBV6-1 to TRBJ1-1, with D possibly being TRBD1 (5 bases). Trimming pared 6 bases from V and 5 bases from J, leaving 19 bases between. The CDR3 contains 15 residues. CDR1 MNHNS and CDR2 SASEGT come from the germline V gene. The CDR3 nucleotides read TGTGCCAGCAGACCTTACCTAGAGAAGGGGACTGAAGCTTTCTTT. It codes for CASRPYLEKGTEAFF.

This clonotype showed up many times. This chain connects TRBV28 to TRBJ1-1, with D unclear. Trimming stripped 2 bases from V and 1 base from J, with 2 bases between. Looked up from germline, CDR1 is MDHEN and CDR2 is SYDVKM. The CDR3 runs 12 residues. The CDR3 coding sequence is TGTGCCAGCAGTTTAAGGAACACTGAAGCTTTCTTT. The encoded protein is CASSLRNTEAFF.

Details on this clonotype: A clone one base away is much larger, so this may be a read error. The chain combines TRBV7-9 with TRBJ1-1; D unclear. Germline V gives CDR1 SEHNR, CDR2 FQNEAQ (reference sequence). This CDR3 has 12 amino acids. V lost 5 bases to trimming and J lost 6 bases, with 10 bases between them. The CDR3 region is CASSSRGAEAFF. CDR3 DNA sequence: TGTGCCAGCAGCAGTCGGGGAGCTGAAGCTTTCTTT. The full variable domain, with the rest looked up from reference TRBV7-9 and TRBJ1-1, is DTGVSQNPRHKITKRGQNVTFRCDPISEHNRLYWYRQTLGQGPEFLTYFQNEAQLEKSRLLSDRFSAERPKGSFSTLEIQRTEQGDSAMYLCASSSRGAEAFFGQGTRLTVV.

This rearrangement joins TRBV9 to TRBJ2-2, with 10 bases identical to TRBD1. Per germline, CDR1 SGDLS and CDR2 YYNGEE. The J segment lost 4 bases and the V segment lost 4 bases, leaving 4 bases of the junction unmatched. The CDR3 runs 15 residues. The CDR3 region is CASSRDRGSTGELFF. DNA for the CDR3: TGTGCCAGCAGCCGGGACAGGGGTAGCACCGGGGAGCTGTTTTTT.